These 14 T cell receptor beta chains were all obtained from the same sample, sequenced in a study of T cell repertoires in cytomegalovirus infection. TCRdb ran MiXCR on the reads and lists one entry per CDR3 protein. Of approximately 110,000 distinct CDR3 sequences detected, 30% appear once; the ten largest clones hold around two fifths. The antigens these receptors bind are not known. This material consisted of CD8+ T cells from cultured PBMCs, taken from culture after CMV antigen stimulation. These TCRs come from a human donor in good health (CMV status not recorded). Some clones in this sample may be carry-over from other donors' samples.

This clonotype was detected once. The chain carries TRBV27 and TRBJ2-2; D is uncertain. Germline V gene data show CDR1 as MNHEY and CDR2 as SMNVEV (reference sequence). Trimming removed 5 bases from V and 5 bases from J, with 9 bases in between. The CDR3 runs 13 residues. CDR3 amino acids: CASSRSPTGELFF. The CDR3, as DNA: TGTGCCAGCAGTCGGAGCCCTACCGGGGAGCTGTTTTTT.

Only a few counts were recorded for this clonotype. CDR3 in amino acids: CASRLSGGASNEQFF. Here the CDR3 DNA reads TGTGCCAGCAGACTAAGCGGGGGGGCGAGCAATGAGCAGTTCTTC. The chain joins TRBV2 to TRBJ2-1; 10 bases fit TRBD2. The germline gives CDR1 SNHLY, CDR2 FYNNEI. This CDR3 has 15 residues. The junction had 8 bases not matched to a gene; V was cut back by 6 bases and J by 6 bases.

The chain employs TRBV2 and TRBJ2-7; the D gene is possibly TRBD1 (5 bases). The length of the CDR3 is 16 residues. The V and J ends lost 3 bases and 2 bases respectively, with 17 bases between them. Germline V gene sequence: CDR1 SNHLY, CDR2 FYNNEI. CDR3 region: CASSDLSSGNPYEQYF. Here the CDR3 DNA reads TGTGCCAGCAGTGACCTTTCGTCAGGGAATCCCTACGAGCAGTACTTC. The whole variable domain, filled in from reference TRBV2 and TRBJ2-7, reads EPEVTQTPSHQVTQMGQEVILRCVPISNHLYFYWYRQILGQKVEFLVSFYNNEISEKSEIFDDQFSVERPDGSNFTLKIRSTKLEDSAMYFCASSDLSSGNPYEQYFGPGTRLTVT.

The table lists this clonotype with a few counts. The chain uses TRBV12-3 or TRBV12-4 and TRBJ1-2; the D is unclear. The CDR3 has 13 residues. The germline V and J ends were trimmed by 1 base and 5 bases, with 8 bases remaining between them. The CDR3 DNA reads TGTGCCAGCAGTTTAGTTGCGACTTATGGCTACACCTTC. As protein: CASSLVATYGYTF.

CDR3 sequence reads: CASSEPWTGNSPLHF. The DNA for the CDR3 is TGTGCCAGCAGTGAACCATGGACAGGGAATTCACCCCTCCACTTT. The chain is built from TRBV6-1 and TRBJ1-6, with 8 positions matching TRBD1. The germline gives CDR1 MNHNS, CDR2 SASEGT. There are 15 residues in the CDR3. Trimming cost V 2 bases and J 7 bases; bases outside gene matches: 4.

The chain joins TRBV2 to TRBJ2-5, with D perhaps matching TRBD1 or TRBD2 (6 bases each). CDR3 length: 14 amino acids. Germline lookup yields CDR1 SNHLY and CDR2 FYNNEI. V gave up 7 bases and J gave up 5 bases, with 17 bases separating them. The CDR3: CASNPGASWETQYF. The CDR3 coding sequence is TGTGCCAGCAATCCGGGGGCGAGTTGGGAGACCCAGTACTTC.

This clonotype was observed many times. This chain joins TRBV2 and TRBJ1-1; 9 bases align to TRBD1. The germline gives CDR1 SNHLY, CDR2 FYNNEI. This CDR3 is built from 15 residues. V dropped 3 bases and J dropped 6; count of bases not matched to a gene: 8. CDR3 sequence reads: CASSDYRGRLAEAFF. In DNA form, the CDR3 reads TGTGCCAGCAGTGACTACAGGGGGCGGCTAGCTGAAGCTTTCTTT. The full variable domain, with the rest looked up from reference TRBV2 and TRBJ1-1, is EPEVTQTPSHQVTQMGQEVILRCVPISNHLYFYWYRQILGQKVEFLVSFYNNEISEKSEIFDDQFSVERPDGSNFTLKIRSTKLEDSAMYFCASSDYRGRLAEAFFGQGTRLTVV.

This clonotype appeared a few times. The rearrangement joins TRBV7-9 to TRBJ1-1; D is unclear. This CDR3 is built from 18 residues. Trimming removed 3 bases at V and 3 bases at J, with 23 bases between. Germline loops: CDR1 SEHNR, CDR2 FQNEAQ (reference sequence). The CDR3 is CASSFEGFASGGDTEAFF. CDR3 bases: TGTGCCAGCAGCTTTGAAGGTTTCGCGAGCGGTGGAGACACTGAAGCTTTCTTT. The variable domain in full, with the rest retrieved from reference TRBV7-9 and TRBJ1-1, is DTGVSQNPRHKITKRGQNVTFRCDPISEHNRLYWYRQTLGQGPEFLTYFQNEAQLEKSRLLSDRFSAERPKGSFSTLEIQRTEQGDSAMYLCASSFEGFASGGDTEAFFGQGTRLTVV.

This rearrangement joins TRBV11-3 to TRBJ2-3; D is unresolved. Germline loops: CDR1 SGHNT, CDR2 YENEEA. This CDR3 has 13 amino acids. V was clipped by 5 bases and J by 2 bases, with 8 bases between them. CDR3 sequence (DNA): TGTGCCAGCAGCCCGAGAACCACAGATACGCAGTATTTT. This translates into CASSPRTTDTQYF.

This clonotype was detected only a few times. V gene TRBV10-3 combines with J gene TRBJ1-5; D is undetermined. Trimming pared 2 bases from V and 4 bases from J, leaving 12 bases between. This CDR3 contains 15 residues. Germline V gene data show CDR1 as ENHRY and CDR2 as SYGVKD. The CDR3 DNA follows: TGTGCCATCAGTGAGGGACCTCTGCGGAATCAGCCCCAGCATTTT. Its protein product is CAISEGPLRNQPQHF.

This clonotype was observed a few times. The rearrangement links TRBV7-9 to TRBJ2-1; 7 bases map to TRBD2. Per the germline V gene, CDR1 is SEHNR and CDR2 is FQNEAQ (reference sequence). The junction had 12 bases not matched to a gene; V was cut back by 5 bases and J by 2 bases. The CDR3 totals 17 residues. The CDR3 sequence is CASSPLGVGGAYNEQFF. CDR3 coding DNA: TGTGCCAGCAGCCCACTCGGAGTTGGGGGGGCCTACAATGAGCAGTTCTTC.

V usage is TRBV5-6 and J usage is TRBJ2-5; 8 positions agree with TRBD2. The germline V gene encodes CDR1 SGHDT and CDR2 YYEEEE. V lost 0 bases to trimming and J lost 4 bases; unmatched junction nucleotides: 11. This CDR3 spans 17 amino acids. CDR3 in amino acids: CASSLVGVAGGLETQYF. The CDR3 DNA reads as TGTGCCAGCAGCTTGGTCGGCGTGGCGGGGGGCCTAGAGACCCAGTACTTC.

This clonotype was found a few times. An end of the junction differs from the germline gene, which may be a read error. The chain combines TRBV6-1 with TRBJ2-2; 7 bases are a match to TRBD2. The CDR3 contains 15 residues. Germline values: CDR1 MNHNS, CDR2 SASEGT. CDR3 nucleotide sequence: TGTGCCAGCATTGAAGCGGGGATTTACACCGGGGAGCTGTTTTTT. Amino acids: CASIEAGIYTGELFF.

This clonotype appeared a few times. V and J are TRBV19 and TRBJ1-5; D gene ambiguous. With 10 bases removed from V and 2 bases from J, the gap between germline ends came to 12 bases. CDR1 is LNHDA and CDR2 is SQIVND in the germline V gene (reference sequence). The CDR3 extends over 13 amino acids. The CDR3 sequence: CATLDGGNQPQHF. The CDR3 DNA follows: TGTGCCACCCTGGACGGGGGCAATCAGCCCCAGCATTTT.